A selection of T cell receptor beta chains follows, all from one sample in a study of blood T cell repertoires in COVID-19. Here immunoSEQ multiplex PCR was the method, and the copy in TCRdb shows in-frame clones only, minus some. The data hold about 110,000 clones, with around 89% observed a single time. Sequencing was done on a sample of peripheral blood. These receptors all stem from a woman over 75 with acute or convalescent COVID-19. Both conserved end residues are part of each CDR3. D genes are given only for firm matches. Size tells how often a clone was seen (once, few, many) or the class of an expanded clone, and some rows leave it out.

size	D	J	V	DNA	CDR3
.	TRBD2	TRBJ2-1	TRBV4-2	TGTGCCAGCAGCCAAGATTCCGGGGGGGCGGTGGATGAGCAGTTCTTC	CASSQDSGGAVDEQFF
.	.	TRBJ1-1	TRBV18	TGTGCCAGCTCACCACCCGCCAGCCCCAACAGTGAAGCTTTCTTT	CASSPPASPNSEAFF
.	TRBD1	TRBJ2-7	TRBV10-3	TGTGCCATCAGTGAGGGGCGACAGGGCTACGAGCAGTACTTC	CAISEGRQGYEQYF
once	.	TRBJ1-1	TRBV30	TGTGCCTGGAGGGGGGGGAATAAGAACACTGAAGCTTTCTTT	CAWRGGNKNTEAFF
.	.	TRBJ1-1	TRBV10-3	TGTGCCATAAGCGGGGGGCGGATCGCTGAAGCTTTCTTT	CAISGGRIAEAFF
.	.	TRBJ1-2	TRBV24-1	TGTGCCACCAGTGAGGGGCTTAAGGGCTACACCTTC	CATSEGLKGYTF
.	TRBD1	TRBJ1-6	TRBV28	TGTGCCAGCAGTTTAGCATTGGACAGGGCCCTCCACTTT	CASSLALDRALHF
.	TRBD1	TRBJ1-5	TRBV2	TGTGCCAGTGACCCGCAGGGGGCTGGTGGTCAGCCCCAGCATTTT	CASDPQGAGGQPQHF
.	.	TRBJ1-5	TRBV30	TGTGCCTGGAGCCTACAAGAGGGCAATCAGCCCCAGCATTTT	CAWSLQEGNQPQHF
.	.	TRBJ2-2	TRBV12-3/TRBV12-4	TGTGCCAGCTGGTGGGGCTTCACCGGGGAGCTGTTTTTT	CASWWGFTGELFF